This T cell receptor (beta chain) was sequenced during a study of blood T cells in healthy people across ages (dated by TCRdb to about 2015). Regarding the study in general: In model experiments, template switching captured about one uniquely barcoded TCR beta cDNA molecule for every two T cells. Using deep sequencing normalized with unique cDNA molecular identifiers, the study measured how TCR beta repertoire diversity changes with age. Donors were grouped into four age groups: young (average approximately 15 years), middle-aged (around 39), aged (62) and long-lived (about 89). Two additional independent replicas of 1 million unique cDNA reads from the same blood draw were analyzed for two donors (one aged 18 to 30 and one aged 80 or older). Broader findings and caveats from the paper: Compared with the aged group, more naive CD4+ T cells, fewer expanded clones and increased TCR diversity were shown by the long-lived group, suggesting age selection. Because donor CMV infection status was unknown, age-related changes in expanded clonotypes were potentially confounded. Total diversity estimates from one million sequenced T cells were considered lower bounds and underestimates. Conclusive comparison of naive and antigen-experienced compartments was prevented by the profiling of bulk unsorted PBMCs. As age increased, observed TCR beta diversity per million T cells dropped in a roughly linear way, and a significant reduction was already evident by age 40. There was a strong correlation between observed TCR beta diversity and the percentage of naive T cells measured by flow cytometry.

As concerns this clonotype: Its antigen is currently not known. The sample holds no much larger clone one base away, and base qualities are not on file.

From cysteine to phenylalanine, the CDR3 is 14 amino acids long. Left in the record is the CDR3 DNA by itself, 42 bases read in frame from the first base. From the germline V gene, CDR1 is SGHVS and CDR2 is FNYEAQ. Here V drops 0 bases and J drops 9 bases, and the junction holds 5 bases not matched to any gene. The library was generated by 5' RACE. The instrument was an Illumina HiSeq 2500. The second PCR ran for roughly 7 to 12 cycles and used a J-beta primer mix along with a sample-barcoded 5' primer. A template-switch 5' adaptor carrying 12 random nucleotides introduced a unique molecular identifier onto each TCR beta cDNA molecule. Each sample yielded at least 3 million CDR3-containing paired-end reads. The Mint cDNA synthesis kit, primed by a TRBC-specific oligonucleotide, was used to synthesize first-strand cDNA from all RNA. After uracil-DNA glycosylase treatment, a first 18-cycle PCR used universal primers M1SS and BC2_uni_R on all cDNA. Per the authors' processing: Each sample was normalized by randomly selecting 1 million high-quality reads, each carrying a distinct molecular identifier. Reads with shared molecular identifiers were discarded instead of being binned into consensus sequences. MiTCR, with a Q25 quality threshold and the strictest error-elimination algorithm, was used for CDR3 identification, clonotype clustering and error correction. A nonparametric unseen species model using Euler transformation provided a lower-bound estimate of total TCR beta diversity. Starting from the raw public reads, TCRdb applied fastp trimming at Q25, assembled clones with MiXCR and retained in-frame beta chains. CDR3 protein duplicates are merged, each entry listing the most common genes and DNA. None of the V and J calls come from the authors' own analysis; TCRdb made them. The sample table contains about 1 million distinct CDR3 sequences; only one count was recorded for approximately 26% of them. Approximately 0.79% of the sample rests with the top ten.

Donors were roughly 40 systemically healthy Caucasian individuals from Russia aged roughly 6 to 90 years. Ten milliliters of peripheral blood were drawn from each donor into EDTA-treated Vacutainer tubes. PBMCs were isolated by Ficoll-Paque density-gradient centrifugation, with at least 6 million obtained per sample. Total RNA, at least 5 micrograms per sample, was extracted from PBMCs with Trizol reagent. For every donor, flow cytometry on a PBMC aliquot measured the percentage of naive CD45RAhigh/CD27high T cells. This sample was shared with a second study, whose subject was T cells of mothers and their children. From the second report: Nine systemically healthy Caucasian individuals, comprising three mothers and their six children, were included as donors. cDNA synthesis used all of the extracted RNA, with around 1.5 ug of RNA in each 15 ul reaction. In the second PCR, sample barcodes and 2-4 random nucleotides were introduced via the M1S primer. More than 9 million TCR beta CDR3 reads were obtained from each mother, and 2.5 million to 3.5 million reads were obtained from each child. Thymic selection similarly shapes TCR recombination output in related and unrelated pairs, with minor effect from inherited differences. Normalized repertoire overlap in related mother-child pairs was always slightly higher than in unrelated mother-child pairs, but the difference was never significant. No persistent microchimeric T cell clones were detected, at a sensitivity of roughly 93 clones per million clonotypes. The study used deep NGS to compare TCR beta repertoires of mothers and children, seeking features distinguishing related mother-child pairs from unrelated individuals. Mothers averaged roughly 40 +/- 4 years of age and children averaged 11 +/- 4 years. After adapters were ligated using NEBNext reagents, the libraries underwent 100+100 nt paired-end sequencing on an Illumina HiSeq 2000. To prevent cross-contamination, the mother and child libraries were prepared one month apart and sequenced in separate runs. Each donor had between about 500,000 and 2,100,000 distinct TCR beta clonotypes identified. Naive TCR beta clonotypes were estimated from low-frequency clonotypes matched to each donor's FACS-determined naive share, without sorting.

This sequence uses TRBV7-6 and TRBJ2-3, and TRBD2 aligns with 8 junction nucleotides. Sequenced: blood. The origin of this receptor is a girl aged 2 to 10 in good health. DNA sequence: TGTGCCAGCAGCTTAGCGGACGGGAGGGGCACGCAGTATTTT. Its protein reads: CASSLADGRGTQYF.